These 10 T cell receptor beta chains share one sample of origin, sequenced in a study of blood T cell repertoires in COVID-19 (dated by TCRdb to about 2020). Libraries were built with the immunoSEQ multiplex PCR assay. The immuneACCESS repertoire file appears here via TCRdb, limited to in-frame rearrangements. These files lack a portion of the clones; in checked studies, under half of the deficit traces to unresolved V genes, and the cause of the others is not known. The sample table records roughly 150,000 clones; more than 75% of these occur just once. Of the sample, roughly 4.5% is held by the ten largest clones. Sequencing input: peripheral blood. These receptors all come from a young man with COVID-19, enrolled during active disease.

The chain links TRBV2 to TRBJ2-1; 9 bases fit TRBD2. CDR1 SNHLY and CDR2 FYNNEI come from the germline V gene. V lost 7 bases, J lost 3 bases, and 4 bases stayed unmatched. The CDR3 runs 14 residues. The CDR3 here is CASTTSGFYNEQFF. CDR3 nucleotide sequence: TGTGCCAGCACGACTAGCGGCTTCTACAATGAGCAGTTCTTC.

The CDR3 DNA reads TGTGCCAGCAGCTTAACCGGGGGAAGAAATGAGCAGTTCTTC. This gives the protein CASSLTGGRNEQFF. This chain links TRBV7-3 with TRBJ2-1; TRBD2 is a possible D gene (6 bases). CDR1 is SGHTA, CDR2 FQGTGA, per germline. V lost 0 bases and J lost 7, with 10 bases in between. The CDR3 has 14 amino acids.

The V gene is TRBV9, the J gene TRBJ2-1; 12 bases are a match to TRBD2. In germline, CDR1 is SGDLS, CDR2 YYNGEE. This CDR3 has 18 amino acids. The trim removed 4 bases at V and 8 bases at J, leaving 16 bases unmatched. The CDR3 nucleotides read TGTGCCAGCAGCCCAGGGACAGTAGGACTAGCGGGACTTTATGAGCAGTTCTTC. It yields the protein CASSPGTVGLAGLYEQFF.

The rearrangement links TRBV9 to TRBJ2-7; 12 bases are a match to TRBD2. CDR1 and CDR2 from the germline V gene are SGDLS and YYNGEE. The CDR3 loop spans 16 amino acids. V gave up 4 bases and J gave up 2 bases; unmatched junction bases: 7. For the CDR3, the DNA is TGTGCCAGCAGCCCTAGACTAGCGGGGGTGCCCTACGAGCAGTACTTC. Translating gives CASSPRLAGVPYEQYF.

This chain uses TRBV6-5 with TRBJ2-7; tentatively, D is TRBD1 (5 bases). The CDR3 sequence is 12 residues long. V was shortened by 7 bases and J by 1 base, with 8 bases between the two germline ends. Looked up from germline, CDR1 is MNHEY and CDR2 is SVGAGI. In DNA, the CDR3 is TGTGCCAGCATTCAGGGATCCTACGAGCAGTACTTC. Protein product: CASIQGSYEQYF.

This chain's CDR3 is CATSDLPLRGLAGELFF. The CDR3 DNA reads TGTGCCACCAGTGATTTGCCCCTGCGGGGACTCGCCGGGGAGCTGTTTTTT. The chain has TRBV24-1 and TRBJ2-2; D is perhaps TRBD2 (6 bases). Germline V gene lookup returns CDR1 KGHDR and CDR2 SFDVKD. Trimming took 0 bases from V and 6 from J, leaving 16 bases between them. CDR3 size: 17 residues.

V and J are TRBV5-6 and TRBJ2-1, with a weak D call TRBD2 (7 bases). The germline V gene encodes CDR1 SGHDT and CDR2 YYEEEE. The CDR3 runs to 12 residues. The ends were cut back, 1 base at V and 15 bases at J, with 14 bases in the middle. For the CDR3, the DNA is TGTGCCAGCAGCTTGCTGGGGGAGGGGGTGTTCTTC. Protein: CASSLLGEGVFF. Drawing the rest from reference TRBV5-6 and TRBJ2-1, the complete variable domain is DAGVTQSPTHLIKTRGQQVTLRCSPKSGHDTVSWYQQALGQGPQFIFQYYEEEERQRGNFPDRFSGHQFPNYSSELNVNALLLGDSALYLCASSLLGEGVFFGPGTRLTVL.

The V gene is TRBV18, the J gene TRBJ2-3, with 12 bases lining up with TRBD2. The V segment lost 4 bases and the J segment 2 bases; nucleotides outside the gene matches: 7. This CDR3 contains 17 residues. Germline CDR1 reads KGHSH; CDR2 reads LQKENI. CDR3 nucleotides: TGTGCCAGCTCACTAGATAGGACTAGCGGGATCACAGATACGCAGTATTTT. This gives the protein CASSLDRTSGITDTQYF. The full variable domain, rest sourced from reference TRBV18 and TRBJ2-3, is NAGVMQNPRHLVRRRGQEARLRCSPMKGHSHVYWYRQLPEEGLKFMVYLQKENIIDESGMPKERFSAEFPKEGPSILRIQQVVRGDSAAYFCASSLDRTSGITDTQYFGPGTRLTVL.

The DNA of the CDR3 is TGTGCCAGCAGCCGCGGCCCCGAAGAGACCCAGTACTTC. Protein: CASSRGPEETQYF. The chain carries TRBV27 and TRBJ2-5; D gene unclear. Trimming left V 6 bases short and J 3 bases short, with 11 bases between. There are 13 residues in the CDR3. Looked up from germline, CDR1 is MNHEY and CDR2 is SMNVEV (reference sequence).

The V gene is TRBV3-1 (or the pseudogene TRBV3-2), the J gene TRBJ1-2; D gene uncertain. The CDR3 consists of 15 residues. The V gene lost 4 bases and the J gene lost 0 bases, with 12 bases spanning the gap. Per germline, CDR1 LGHDT and CDR2 YNNKEL (reference sequence). The CDR3 here is CASSPLSGSNYGYTF. CDR3 in DNA: TGTGCCAGCAGCCCCCTATCGGGATCTAACTATGGCTACACCTTC.